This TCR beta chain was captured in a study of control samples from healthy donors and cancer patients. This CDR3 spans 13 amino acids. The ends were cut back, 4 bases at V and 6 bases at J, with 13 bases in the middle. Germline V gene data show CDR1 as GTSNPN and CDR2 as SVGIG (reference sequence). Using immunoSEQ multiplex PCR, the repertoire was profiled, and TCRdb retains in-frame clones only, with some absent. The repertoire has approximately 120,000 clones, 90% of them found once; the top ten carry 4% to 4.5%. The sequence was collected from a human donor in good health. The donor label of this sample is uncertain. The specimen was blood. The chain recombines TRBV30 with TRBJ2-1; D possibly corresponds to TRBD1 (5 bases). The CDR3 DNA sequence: TGTGCCTGGAAGGATAAGGGGTCCAATGAGCAGTTCTTC. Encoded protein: CAWKDKGSNEQFF.